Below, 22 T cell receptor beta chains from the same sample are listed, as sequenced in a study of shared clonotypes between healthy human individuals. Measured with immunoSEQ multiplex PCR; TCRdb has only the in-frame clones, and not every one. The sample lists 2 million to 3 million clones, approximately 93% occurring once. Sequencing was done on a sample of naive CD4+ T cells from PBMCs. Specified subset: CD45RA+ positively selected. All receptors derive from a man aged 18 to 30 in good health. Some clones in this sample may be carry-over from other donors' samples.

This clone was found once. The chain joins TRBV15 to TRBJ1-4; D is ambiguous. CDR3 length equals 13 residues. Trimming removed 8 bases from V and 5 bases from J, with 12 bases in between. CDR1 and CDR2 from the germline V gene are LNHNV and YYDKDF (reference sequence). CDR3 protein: CATSGVLNEKLFF. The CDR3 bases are TGTGCCACCTCCGGGGTTCTGAATGAAAAACTGTTTTTT.

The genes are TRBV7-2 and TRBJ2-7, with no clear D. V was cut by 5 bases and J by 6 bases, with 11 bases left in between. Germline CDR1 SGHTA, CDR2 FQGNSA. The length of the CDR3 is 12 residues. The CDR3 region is CASSPPNPEQYF. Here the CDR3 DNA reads TGTGCCAGCAGCCCCCCTAATCCCGAGCAGTACTTC. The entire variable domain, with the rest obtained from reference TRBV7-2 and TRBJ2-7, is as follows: GAGVSQSPSNKVTEKGKDVELRCDPISGHTALYWYRQSLGQGLEFLIYFQGNSAPDKSGLPSDRFSAERTGGSVSTLTIQRTQQEDSAVYLCASSPPNPEQYFGPGTRLTVT.

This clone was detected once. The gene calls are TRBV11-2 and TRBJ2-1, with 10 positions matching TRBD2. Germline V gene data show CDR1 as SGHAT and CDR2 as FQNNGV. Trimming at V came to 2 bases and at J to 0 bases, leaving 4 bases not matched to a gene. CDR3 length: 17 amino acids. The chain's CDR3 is CASSLNRLAGSYNEQFF. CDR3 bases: TGTGCCAGCAGCTTAAACCGACTAGCGGGCTCCTACAATGAGCAGTTCTTC.

In nucleotides, the CDR3 is TGTGCCAGCAGCTCCTTAAAGGGGAGGAATGAGCAGTTCTTC. Encoded protein: CASSSLKGRNEQFF. V is TRBV5-8 and J is TRBJ2-1, with D perhaps TRBD2 (6 bases). Germline V CDR1 and CDR2: SGHTS, YDEGEE. Trimming removed 3 bases at V and 7 bases at J, with 14 bases between. The CDR3 consists of 14 residues.

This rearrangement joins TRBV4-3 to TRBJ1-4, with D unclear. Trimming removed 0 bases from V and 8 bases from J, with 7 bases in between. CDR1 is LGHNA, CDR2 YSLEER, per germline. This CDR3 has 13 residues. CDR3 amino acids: CASSQDSEEKLFF. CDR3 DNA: TGCGCCAGCAGCCAAGATAGCGAGGAAAAACTGTTTTTT.

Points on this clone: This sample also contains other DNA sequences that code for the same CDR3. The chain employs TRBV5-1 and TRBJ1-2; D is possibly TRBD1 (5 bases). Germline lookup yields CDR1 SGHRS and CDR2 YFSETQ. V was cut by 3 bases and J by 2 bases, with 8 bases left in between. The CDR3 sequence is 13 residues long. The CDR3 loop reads CASSSGGNYGYTF. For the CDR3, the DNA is TGCGCCAGCAGCTCCGGGGGGAACTATGGCTACACCTTC.

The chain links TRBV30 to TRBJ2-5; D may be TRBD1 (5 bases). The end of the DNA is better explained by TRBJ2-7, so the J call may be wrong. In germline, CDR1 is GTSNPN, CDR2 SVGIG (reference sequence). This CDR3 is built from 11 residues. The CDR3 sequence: CAWSLRVEQYF. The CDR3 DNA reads TGTGCCTGGAGCCTCAGGGTCGAGCAGTACTTC.

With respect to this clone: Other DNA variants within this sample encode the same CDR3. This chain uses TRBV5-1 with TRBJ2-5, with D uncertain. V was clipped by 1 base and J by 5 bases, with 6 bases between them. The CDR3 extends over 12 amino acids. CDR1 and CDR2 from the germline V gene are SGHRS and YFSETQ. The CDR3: CASSLISETQYF. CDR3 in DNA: TGCGCCAGCAGCTTGATAAGCGAGACCCAGTACTTC.

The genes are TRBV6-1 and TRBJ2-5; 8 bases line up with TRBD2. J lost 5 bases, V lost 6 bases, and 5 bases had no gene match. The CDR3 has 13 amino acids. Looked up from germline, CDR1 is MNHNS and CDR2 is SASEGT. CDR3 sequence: CASSPERGETQYF. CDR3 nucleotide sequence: TGTGCCAGCAGCCCCGAGCGGGGGGAGACCCAGTACTTC.

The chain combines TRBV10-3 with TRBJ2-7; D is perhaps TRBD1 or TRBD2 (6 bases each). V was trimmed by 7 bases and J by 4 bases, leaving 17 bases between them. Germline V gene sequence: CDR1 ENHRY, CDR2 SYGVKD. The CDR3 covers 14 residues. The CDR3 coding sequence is TGTGCCATCACTGGGACCGGGGGCCCGTACGAGCAGTACTTC. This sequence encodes CAITGTGGPYEQYF.

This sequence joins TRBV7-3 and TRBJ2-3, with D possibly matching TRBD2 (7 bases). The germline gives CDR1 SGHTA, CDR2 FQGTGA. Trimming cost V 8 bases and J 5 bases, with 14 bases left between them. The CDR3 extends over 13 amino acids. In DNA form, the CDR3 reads TGTGCCAGCGGGGGGGCAGAAAGAGATACGCAGTATTTT. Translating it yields CASGGAERDTQYF.

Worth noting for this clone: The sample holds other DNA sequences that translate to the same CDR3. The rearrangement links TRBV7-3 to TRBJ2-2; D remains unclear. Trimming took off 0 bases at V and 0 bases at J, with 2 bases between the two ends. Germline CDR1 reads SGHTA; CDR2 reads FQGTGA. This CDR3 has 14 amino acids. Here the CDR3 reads CASSLTANTGELFF. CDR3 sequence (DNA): TGTGCCAGCAGCTTAACCGCGAACACCGGGGAGCTGTTTTTT.

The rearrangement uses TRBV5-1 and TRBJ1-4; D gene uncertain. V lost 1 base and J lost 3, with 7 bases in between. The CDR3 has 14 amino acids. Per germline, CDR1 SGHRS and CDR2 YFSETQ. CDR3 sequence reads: CASSLFRANEKLFF. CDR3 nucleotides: TGCGCCAGCAGCTTGTTTAGGGCTAATGAAAAACTGTTTTTT.

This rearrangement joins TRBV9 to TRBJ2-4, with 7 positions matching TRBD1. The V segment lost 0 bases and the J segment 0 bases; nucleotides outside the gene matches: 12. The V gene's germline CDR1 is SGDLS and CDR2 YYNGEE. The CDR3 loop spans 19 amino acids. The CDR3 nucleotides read TGTGCCAGCAGCGTAGTGGGTGGGACAGTTCCATTAGCCAAAAACATTCAGTACTTC. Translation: CASSVVGGTVPLAKNIQYF.

CDR3 bases: TGTGCCAGCAGCTTATTATCCCAGACAGGGTTTGGGGCAGATACGCAGTATTTT. Translation: CASSLLSQTGFGADTQYF. The V call is TRBV7-2, the J call TRBJ2-3; the match to TRBD1 covers 7 bases. This CDR3 has 18 amino acids. Germline V gene data show CDR1 as SGHTA and CDR2 as FQGNSA. The V gene end was trimmed by 2 bases and the J gene end by 4 bases; junction bases not matched to a gene: 15.

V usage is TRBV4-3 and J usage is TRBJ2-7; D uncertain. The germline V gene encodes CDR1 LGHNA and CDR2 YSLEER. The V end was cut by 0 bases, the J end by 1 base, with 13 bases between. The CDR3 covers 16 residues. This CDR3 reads CASSQDLVRPSYEQYF. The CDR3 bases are TGCGCCAGCAGCCAAGATCTAGTACGTCCTTCCTACGAGCAGTACTTC.

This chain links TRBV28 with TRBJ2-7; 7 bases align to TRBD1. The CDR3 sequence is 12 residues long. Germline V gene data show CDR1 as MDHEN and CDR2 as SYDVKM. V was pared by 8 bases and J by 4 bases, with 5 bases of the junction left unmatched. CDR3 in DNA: TGTGCCAGCCAGGGACAGCTTTACGAGCAGTACTTC. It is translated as CASQGQLYEQYF.

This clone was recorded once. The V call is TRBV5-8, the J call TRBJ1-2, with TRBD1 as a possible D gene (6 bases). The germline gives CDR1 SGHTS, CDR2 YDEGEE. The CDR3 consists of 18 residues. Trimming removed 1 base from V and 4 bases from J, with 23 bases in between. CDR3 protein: CASSLMSIRIGGGYGYTF. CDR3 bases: TGTGCCAGCAGCTTGATGAGCATTCGTATAGGGGGTGGCTATGGCTACACCTTC.

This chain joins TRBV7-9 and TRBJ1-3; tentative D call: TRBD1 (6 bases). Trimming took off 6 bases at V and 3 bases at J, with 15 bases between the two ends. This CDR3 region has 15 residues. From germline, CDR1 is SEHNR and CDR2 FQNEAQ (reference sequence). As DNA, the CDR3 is TGTGCCAGCAGTTTACAGGGAGGCGGTGGAAACACCATATATTTT. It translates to CASSLQGGGGNTIYF.

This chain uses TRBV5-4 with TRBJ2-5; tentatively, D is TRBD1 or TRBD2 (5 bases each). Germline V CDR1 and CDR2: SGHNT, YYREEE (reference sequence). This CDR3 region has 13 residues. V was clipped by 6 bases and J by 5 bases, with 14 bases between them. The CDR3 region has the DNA TGTGCCAGCAACTTCCGGGGCCGGGAGACCCAGTACTTC. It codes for CASNFRGRETQYF. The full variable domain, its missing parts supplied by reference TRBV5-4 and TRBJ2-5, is ETGVTQSPTHLIKTRGQQVTLRCSSQSGHNTVSWYQQALGQGPQFIFQYYREEENGRGNFPPRFSGLQFPNYSSELNVNALELDDSALYLCASNFRGRETQYFGPGTRLLVL.

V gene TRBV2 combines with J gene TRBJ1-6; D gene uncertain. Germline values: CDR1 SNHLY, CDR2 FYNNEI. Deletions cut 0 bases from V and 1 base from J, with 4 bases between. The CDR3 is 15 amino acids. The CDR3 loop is CASSEAGSYNSPLHF. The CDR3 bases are TGTGCCAGCAGTGAAGCCGGGTCCTATAATTCACCCCTCCACTTT.

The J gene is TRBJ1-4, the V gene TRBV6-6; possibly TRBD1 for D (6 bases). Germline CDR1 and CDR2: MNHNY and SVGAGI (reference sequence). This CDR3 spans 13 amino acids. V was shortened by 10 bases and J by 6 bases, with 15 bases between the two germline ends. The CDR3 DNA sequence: TGTGCCATCAGGGGAGTTCAGGATGAAAAACTGTTTTTT. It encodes CAIRGVQDEKLFF.